The rows below give T cell receptor beta chains drawn from one sample of a study of T-cell reconstitution after alpha-beta-depleted transplantation in children. TCRdb independently ran MiXCR on the PCR reads; one entry per CDR3 protein. The sample lists some 240,000 distinct CDR3 sequences; 7.5% to 10% were seen once. This material consisted of PBMCs from the stem cell graft donor, taken from the stem cell graft. The receptors stem from a human donor who donated a stem cell graft to a child with SCID. Each CDR3 is given with its conserved first and last residue. D genes are given only for firm matches. Clone size is not always given. Where it is, it says once, few, many or a class for expanded clones.

j_gene | v_gene | d_gene | abundance | CDR3aa | CDR3nt
TRBJ1-2 | TRBV24-1 | . | many | CATSRQGYGYTF | TGTGCCACCAGTCGGCAGGGCTATGGCTACACCTTC
TRBJ2-7 | TRBV21-1 | . | many | CASSKTGFATYEQYF | TGTGCCAGCAGCAAGACAGGGTTTGCCACCTACGAGCAGTACTTC
TRBJ2-5 | TRBV5-1 | . | many | CASSSDGRDQETQYF | TGCGCCAGCAGCTCGGACGGACGTGACCAAGAGACCCAGTACTTC
TRBJ2-1 | TRBV18 | TRBD1 | few | CASSPLTGLSYNEQFF | TGTGCCAGCTCACCGCTGACAGGGCTATCTTATAATGAGCAGTTCTTC
TRBJ1-2 | TRBV20-1 | TRBD1 | few | CSARERQGAGYGYTF | TGCAGTGCTAGAGAGAGACAGGGGGCTGGGTATGGCTACACCTTC
TRBJ2-2 | TRBV5-1 | TRBD2 | many | CASQFLMREAGELFF | TGCGCCAGCCAATTCCTCATGCGGGAGGCCGGGGAGCTGTTTTTT
TRBJ1-3 | TRBV20-1 | TRBD1 | many | CSATKTGMDTIYF | TGCAGTGCCACTAAGACAGGGATGGACACCATATATTTT
TRBJ2-7 | TRBV13 | . | . | CASSFGLGDYEQYF | TGTGCCAGCAGCTTTGGGCTCGGAGACTACGAGCAGTACTTC
TRBJ2-5 | TRBV15 | . | many | CATSRDRLPQETQYF | TGTGCCACCAGCAGAGATCGGCTACCTCAAGAGACCCAGTACTTC
TRBJ2-3 | TRBV9 | TRBD1 | many | CASSEGGRGPPDTQYF | TGTGCCAGCAGCGAAGGGGGCAGGGGGCCGCCAGATACGCAGTATTTT
TRBJ2-1 | TRBV18 | . | . | CASSPQGFPYNEQFF | TGTGCCAGCTCACCCCAGGGTTTTCCCTACAATGAGCAGTTCTTC
TRBJ1-1 | TRBV29-1 | . | few | CSGQPGAGDTEAFF | TGCAGCGGTCAGCCCGGGGCAGGGGACACTGAAGCTTTCTTT
TRBJ1-3 | TRBV20-1 | . | many | CSARRGGPGNTIYF | TGCAGTGCTAGACGCGGGGGGCCTGGAAACACCATATATTTT
TRBJ2-3 | TRBV5-1 | TRBD2 | many | CASSEQSWGGDTQYF | TGCGCCAGCAGCGAGCAAAGTTGGGGGGGAGATACGCAGTATTTT
TRBJ2-1 | TRBV11-2 | . | many | CASSLGGVRGTYNEQFF | TGTGCCAGCAGCTTAGGGGGGGTACGGGGAACCTACAATGAGCAGTTCTTC
TRBJ1-6 | TRBV7-6 | . | many | CASSSDSNSPLHF | TGTGCCAGCAGCTCGGACAGTAATTCACCCCTCCACTTT
TRBJ2-1 | TRBV4-3 | TRBD2 | many | CASSHRLAGGYNEQFF | TGCGCCAGCAGCCATAGACTAGCGGGGGGGTACAATGAGCAGTTCTTC
TRBJ2-7 | TRBV20-1 | . | many | CSAPKRASSSYEQYF | TGCAGTGCCCCGAAAAGGGCTTCCTCCTCCTACGAGCAGTACTTC
TRBJ1-1 | TRBV7-9 | TRBD1 | many | CASSSIRTGENTEAFF | TGTGCCAGCAGCTCCATCAGGACAGGGGAGAACACTGAAGCTTTCTTT
TRBJ1-1 | TRBV5-1 | TRBD1 | many | CASSLEGQVLGAFF | TGCGCCAGCAGCTTGGAGGGACAGGTCCTAGGAGCTTTCTTT
TRBJ2-4 | TRBV20-1 | . | many | CSASPGVRGIQYF | TGCAGTGCTAGCCCGGGCGTGAGGGGCATTCAGTACTTC
TRBJ2-4 | TRBV5-4 | TRBD1 | many | CASSFRDRGYIQYF | TGTGCCAGCAGCTTCAGGGACAGGGGTTACATTCAGTACTTC
TRBJ2-7 | TRBV15 | . | many | CATSRQASYEQYF | TGTGCCACCAGCAGACAGGCGTCCTACGAGCAGTACTTC
TRBJ2-5 | TRBV20-1 | TRBD2 | many | CSVTSGAYQETQYF | TGCAGTGTTACTAGCGGGGCCTACCAAGAGACCCAGTACTTC
TRBJ2-7 | TRBV7-2 | . | few | CASSSSLLYEQYF | TGTGCCAGCAGCTCCAGTTTACTCTACGAGCAGTACTTC
TRBJ2-3 | TRBV11-1 | TRBD2 | few | CASSLMPGQGTSSRPQYF | TGTGCCAGCAGCTTAATGCCGGGACAAGGGACTAGCAGCCGTCCGCAGTATTTT
TRBJ2-7 | TRBV5-1 | . | many | CASSLATGSSYEQYF | TGCGCCAGCAGCTTGGCGACGGGAAGTTCCTACGAGCAGTACTTC
TRBJ2-3 | TRBV7-2 | TRBD2 | . | CASSLRRGGLADTQYF | TGTGCCAGCAGCCTAAGGCGGGGGGGCCTGGCAGATACGCAGTATTTT
TRBJ1-1 | TRBV24-1 | . | many | CATRGQRGEAFF | TGTGCCACCAGGGGCCAACGGGGGGAAGCTTTCTTT
TRBJ2-1 | TRBV20-1 | TRBD2 | many | CSATFPLAASNEQFF | TGCAGTGCTACCTTCCCTCTAGCGGCCTCCAATGAGCAGTTCTTC
TRBJ2-7 | TRBV30 | . | many | CAWSAYYEQYF | TGTGCCTGGAGTGCCTACTACGAGCAGTACTTC
TRBJ1-5 | TRBV5-1 | . | many | CASSLGGTNQPQHF | TGCGCCAGCAGCTTGGGGGGCACGAATCAGCCCCAGCATTTT
TRBJ1-6 | TRBV3-1 | TRBD1 | many | CASSQGDRGNSPLHF | TGTGCCAGCAGCCAAGGGGACAGGGGAAACTCACCCCTCCACTTT
TRBJ1-2 | TRBV15 | . | many | CATSRDPQGIYGYTF | TGTGCCACCAGCAGAGATCCGCAGGGGATCTATGGCTACACCTTC
TRBJ2-3 | TRBV5-1 | . | . | CASSGITQYF | TGCGCCAGCAGCGGAATAACGCAGTATTTT
TRBJ1-1 | TRBV5-1 | . | few | CASSGVGDTEAFF | TGCGCCAGCAGCGGGGTTGGGGACACTGAAGCTTTCTTT
TRBJ1-5 | TRBV27 | . | many | CASSRLGGNQPQHF | TGTGCCAGCAGCCGCCTCGGGGGCAATCAGCCCCAGCATTTT
TRBJ2-2 | TRBV25-1 | . | many | CASSESGLSLSTGELFF | TGTGCCAGCAGTGAATCGGGGCTCTCTTTGTCCACCGGGGAGCTGTTTTTT
TRBJ1-1 | TRBV3-1 | . | many | CASSARGSAEAFF | TGTGCCAGCAGCGCCCGTGGGTCGGCTGAAGCTTTCTTT
TRBJ2-3 | TRBV7-2 | . | many | CASSSTRETDTQYF | TGTGCCAGCAGCTCAACAAGGGAGACAGATACGCAGTATTTT
TRBJ2-5 | TRBV20-1 | . | many | CSAGRRGLETQYF | TGCAGTGCTGGACGACGAGGTTTGGAGACCCAGTACTTC
TRBJ1-1 | TRBV28 | . | many | CASSSPRGRVDAEAFF | TGTGCCAGCAGTAGTCCAAGAGGCAGGGTAGACGCTGAAGCTTTCTTT
TRBJ1-5 | TRBV12-5 | . | many | CASGPRTGNQPQHF | TGTGCTAGTGGTCCACGAACAGGGAATCAGCCCCAGCATTTT
TRBJ1-1 | TRBV7-3 | . | many | CASSPLGGMNTEAFF | TGTGCCAGCAGCCCGCTGGGGGGCATGAACACTGAAGCTTTCTTT
TRBJ2-7 | TRBV7-2 | TRBD1 | many | CASSLVRDRAYEQYF | TGTGCCAGCAGCTTAGTCCGGGACAGGGCCTACGAGCAGTACTTC
TRBJ2-5 | TRBV5-1 | . | many | CASSVSGPLRETQYF | TGCGCCAGCAGCGTGAGTGGTCCTCTTAGGGAGACCCAGTACTTC